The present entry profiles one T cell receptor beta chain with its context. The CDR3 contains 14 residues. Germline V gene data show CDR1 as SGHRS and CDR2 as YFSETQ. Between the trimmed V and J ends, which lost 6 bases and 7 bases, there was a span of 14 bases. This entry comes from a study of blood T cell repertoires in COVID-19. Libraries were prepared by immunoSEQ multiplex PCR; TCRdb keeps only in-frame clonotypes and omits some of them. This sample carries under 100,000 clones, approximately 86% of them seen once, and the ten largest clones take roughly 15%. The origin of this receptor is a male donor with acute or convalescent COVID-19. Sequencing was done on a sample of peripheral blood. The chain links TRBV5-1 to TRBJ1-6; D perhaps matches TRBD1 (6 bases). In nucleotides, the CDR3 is TGCGCCAGCACCCGGGGGGGCGAAAATTCACCCCTCCACTTT. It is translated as CASTRGGENSPLHF. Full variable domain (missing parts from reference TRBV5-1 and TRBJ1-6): KAGVTQTPRYLIKTRGQQVTLSCSPISGHRSVSWYQQTPGQGLQFLFEYFSETQRNKGNFPGRFSGRQFSNSRSEMNVSTLELGDSALYLCASTRGGENSPLHFGNGTRLTVT.